These 28 T cell receptor beta chains originate from one sample sequenced in a study of T cells after yellow fever vaccination. In TCRdb, the 5' RACE reads were re-called with MiXCR into one record per CDR3 protein. The table includes 300,000 to 400,000 distinct CDR3 sequences, about 7.8% detected once. The sequenced sample was PBMCs, obtained around 45 days after the first yellow fever vaccination. The source is a man younger than 30 who received the YFV17D yellow fever vaccine.

This clonotype was seen a handful of times. This rearrangement joins TRBV7-9 to TRBJ1-4; D is unclear. Trimming removed 5 bases from V and 7 bases from J, with 14 bases in between. The CDR3 extends over 14 amino acids. Germline-derived CDR1 and CDR2 are SEHNR and FQNEAQ (reference sequence). The CDR3 loop is CASSRRTELEKLFF. CDR3 sequence (DNA): TGTGCCAGCAGCCGAAGAACAGAGCTTGAAAAACTGTTTTTT.

This clonotype was seen at least ten times. The CDR3 region has the DNA TGTGCCCGGCGACAGTTAAGCACAGATACGCAGTATTTT. Amino acids: CARRQLSTDTQYF. The genes are TRBV2 and TRBJ2-3, with a weak D call TRBD1 (5 bases). Looked up from germline, CDR1 is SNHLY and CDR2 is FYNNEI. The CDR3 has 13 amino acids. V lost 11 bases and J lost 0, with 12 bases in between.

This clonotype was picked up a small number of times. The rearrangement joins TRBV9 to TRBJ1-2; 8 bases map to TRBD1. The V and J ends lost 0 bases and 8 bases, in that order; junction bases with no gene match: 18. Germline CDR1 and CDR2: SGDLS and YYNGEE. CDR3 length: 18 amino acids. In DNA, the CDR3 is TGTGCCAGCAGCGTAGAAGACAGGGGTATCCGTCCCCTACGGGGCTACACCTTC. It translates to CASSVEDRGIRPLRGYTF.

The J gene is TRBJ2-1, the V gene TRBV4-1; 14 bases line up with TRBD2. CDR1 MGHRA and CDR2 YSYEKL come from the germline V gene. The V segment lost 1 base and the J segment 10 bases; nucleotides outside the gene matches: 6. CDR3 length equals 16 residues. CDR3: CASSQGMGLAGEEQFF. The DNA for the CDR3 is TGCGCCAGCAGCCAAGGGATGGGACTAGCGGGAGAAGAGCAGTTCTTC.

The chain's CDR3 is CASSLTRDAGNTIYF. CDR3 sequence (DNA): TGTGCCAGCAGCTTAACTCGGGACGCAGGAAACACCATATATTTT. V is TRBV11-2 and J is TRBJ1-3; possibly TRBD1 for D (5 bases). V dropped 2 bases and J dropped 4 bases, with 12 bases sitting between them. The V gene's germline CDR1 is SGHAT and CDR2 FQNNGV. CDR3 length: 15 residues.

This sequence joins TRBV20-1 and TRBJ2-5; D might be TRBD2 (6 bases). Germline CDR1 is DFQATT and CDR2 is SNEGSKA (reference sequence). V gave up 0 bases and J gave up 1 base, with 12 bases separating them. The CDR3 consists of 15 residues. The CDR3 DNA sequence: TGCAGTGCTAGAGATCGGGCGGGGCTCCAAGAGACCCAGTACTTC. Protein sequence: CSARDRAGLQETQYF.

The chain combines TRBV5-1 with TRBJ1-1; 8 bases are a match to TRBD1. This CDR3 has 15 amino acids. V dropped 2 bases and J dropped 1; count of bases not matched to a gene: 4. Germline-derived CDR1 and CDR2 are SGHRS and YFSETQ. The CDR3, as DNA: TGCGCCAGCAGCTTCCAAGGACAGGGGAACACTGAAGCTTTCTTT. Residues: CASSFQGQGNTEAFF.

This clonotype turned up a few times. The J gene is TRBJ2-3, the V gene TRBV5-1; D ambiguous. Germline CDR1 and CDR2: SGHRS and YFSETQ. The ends were cut back, 0 bases at V and 4 bases at J, with 9 bases in the middle. This CDR3 comprises 14 residues. The CDR3 sequence is CASSLAVGSDTQYF. As DNA, the CDR3 is TGCGCCAGCAGCTTGGCCGTAGGCTCAGATACGCAGTATTTT.

This clonotype occurred a few times. V usage is TRBV5-4 and J usage is TRBJ2-1; 11 bases map to TRBD2. Per germline, CDR1 SGHNT and CDR2 YYREEE (reference sequence). The CDR3 extends over 14 amino acids. V lost 4 bases and J lost 8; bases outside the gene matches: 5. The CDR3 sequence: CASSLSGGADEQFF. CDR3 DNA: TGTGCCAGCAGCCTTAGCGGGGGGGCGGATGAGCAGTTCTTC. Together with reference TRBV5-4 and TRBJ2-1, the CDR3 gives the full variable domain: ETGVTQSPTHLIKTRGQQVTLRCSSQSGHNTVSWYQQALGQGPQFIFQYYREEENGRGNFPPRFSGLQFPNYSSELNVNALELDDSALYLCASSLSGGADEQFFGPGTRLTVL.

This clonotype has at least ten counts. V usage is TRBV29-1 and J usage is TRBJ2-7; the D gene could be TRBD1 or TRBD2 (5 bases each). This CDR3 region has 12 residues. The germline V and J ends were trimmed by 7 bases and 1 base, with 11 bases remaining between them. CDR1 and CDR2 (germline): SQVTM, ANQGSEA. The CDR3 protein is CSAVGVSYEQYF. CDR3 nucleotide sequence: TGCAGCGCCGTGGGGGTTTCCTACGAGCAGTACTTC.

The chain couples TRBV20-1 to TRBJ1-5; possibly TRBD1 for D (5 bases). The CDR3 length is 13 residues. CDR1 is DFQATT, CDR2 SNEGSKA, per germline (reference sequence). The V end was cut by 0 bases, the J end by 7 bases, with 10 bases between. The CDR3 loop is CSARDGGGQPQHF. The DNA for the CDR3 is TGCAGTGCTAGAGATGGGGGGGGGCAGCCCCAGCATTTT.

This clonotype was counted only a few times. The rearrangement joins TRBV5-1 to TRBJ2-5, with D unresolved. From germline, CDR1 is SGHRS and CDR2 YFSETQ. The ends were cut back, 0 bases at V and 1 base at J, with 10 bases in the middle. The CDR3 runs 15 residues. The CDR3, as DNA: TGCGCCAGCAGCTTGGGGTCTCTATCCCAAGAGACCCAGTACTTC. It yields the protein CASSLGSLSQETQYF.

This clonotype has only a few counts. The chain recombines TRBV24-1 with TRBJ2-1; D perhaps matches TRBD2 (6 bases). Trimming removed 4 bases from V and 2 bases from J, with 8 bases in between. In germline, CDR1 is KGHDR, CDR2 SFDVKD. CDR3 length: 14 amino acids. Written as DNA, the CDR3 is TGTGCCACCAGTGAGCGGGGAGCCTACAATGAGCAGTTCTTC. Translating it yields CATSERGAYNEQFF.

This clonotype was seen more than once but under ten times. The chain is built from TRBV7-2 and TRBJ2-3; unclear D gene. V was cut by 1 base and J by 1 base, with 9 bases left in between. CDR1 is SGHTA and CDR2 is FQGNSA in the germline V gene. The CDR3 runs 15 residues. The CDR3 nucleotides read TGTGCCAGCAGCTTAGGCAGCCCGGGCACAGATACGCAGTATTTT. Translated: CASSLGSPGTDTQYF.

This clonotype has more than one count but fewer than ten. This rearrangement joins TRBV4-1 to TRBJ2-3; D is tentatively TRBD1 or TRBD2 (5 bases each). Germline V lookup: CDR1 MGHRA, CDR2 YSYEKL. The CDR3 consists of 14 residues. The V and J ends lost 4 bases and 4 bases respectively, with 12 bases between them. The CDR3 is CASSPTGTADTQYF. The CDR3 DNA reads as TGCGCCAGCAGCCCCACCGGGACGGCAGATACGCAGTATTTT.

In its sample, this clonotype was seen a few times. The chain links TRBV6-2 or TRBV6-3 to TRBJ1-2; D uncertain. The CDR3 is made up of 12 amino acids. Between the trimmed V and J ends, which lost 1 base and 5 bases, there was a span of 5 bases. Germline V gives CDR1 MNHEY, CDR2 SVGEGT. The DNA for the CDR3 is TGTGCCAGCAGTTACTACGGATATGGCTACACCTTC. Protein: CASSYYGYGYTF.

The chain uses TRBV6-5 and TRBJ2-5; D is perhaps TRBD2 (6 bases). Germline lookup yields CDR1 MNHEY and CDR2 SVGAGI. The V end lost 3 bases, the J end lost 5 bases, and 16 bases lay between the germline ends. The CDR3 loop spans 15 amino acids. CDR3 nucleotides: TGTGCCAGCAGTTATAGCGGATGGGGTGGGGAGACCCAGTACTTC. Protein: CASSYSGWGGETQYF.

This clonotype was seen only a few times. This chain joins TRBV29-1 and TRBJ2-1, with 8 bases aligning to TRBD2. V lost 7 bases to trimming and J lost 10 bases; unmatched junction nucleotides: 6. CDR3 length equals 11 residues. Germline-derived CDR1 and CDR2 are SQVTM and ANQGSEA. This CDR3 reads CSASGSGEQFF. The CDR3, as DNA: TGCAGCGCTAGCGGGTCAGGGGAGCAGTTCTTC.

There are a few counts of this clonotype. This rearrangement joins TRBV5-1 to TRBJ2-7, with D perhaps TRBD2 (5 bases). Trimming pared 0 bases from V and 3 bases from J, leaving 10 bases between. The germline CDR1 and CDR2 sequences are SGHRS and YFSETQ. The CDR3 contains 14 residues. The CDR3 DNA is TGCGCCAGCAGCTTGGAGCGGCAGAACTACGAGCAGTACTTC. It yields the protein CASSLERQNYEQYF. The variable domain in full, completed from reference TRBV5-1 and TRBJ2-7, reads KAGVTQTPRYLIKTRGQQVTLSCSPISGHRSVSWYQQTPGQGLQFLFEYFSETQRNKGNFPGRFSGRQFSNSRSEMNVSTLELGDSALYLCASSLERQNYEQYFGPGTRLTVT.

There are a few counts of this clonotype. V and J are TRBV20-1 and TRBJ1-1, with D perhaps TRBD1 (6 bases). This CDR3 is 12 amino acids long. The germline V gene encodes CDR1 DFQATT and CDR2 SNEGSKA (reference sequence). Trimming pared 6 bases from V and 8 bases from J, leaving 16 bases between. The CDR3 DNA follows: TGCAGTGCCGAGGACAGCCATTGGGAAGCTTTCTTT. It codes for CSAEDSHWEAFF.

This clonotype was detected a few times. V and J are TRBV7-2 and TRBJ2-2; a weak D match, TRBD2 (6 bases). Germline V gives CDR1 SGHTA, CDR2 FQGNSA. Trimming left V 3 bases short and J 4 bases short, with 15 bases between. There are 16 residues in the CDR3. The CDR3 DNA reads TGTGCCAGCAGCTTCGGTTCCGGGGGAAGCACCGGGGAGCTGTTTTTT. It encodes CASSFGSGGSTGELFF.

Concerning this clonotype itself: This may arise from a read error, as a much more abundant clone is one base away. The chain uses TRBV20-1 and TRBJ2-5, with TRBD2 matching 12 bases. CDR1 is DFQATT and CDR2 is SNEGSKA in the germline V gene (reference sequence). With V trimmed by 2 bases and J by 4 bases, 2 bases remained unmatched. CDR3 size: 14 residues. CDR3 protein: CSARLAGGRETQYF. As DNA, the CDR3 is TGCAGTGCTAGACTAGCGGGGGGGCGAGAGACCCAGTACTTC.

This clonotype was seen a few times. The V gene is TRBV6-2 or TRBV6-3, the J gene TRBJ2-7, with 10 bases matching TRBD1. V lost 6 bases to trimming and J lost 1 base; unmatched junction nucleotides: 6. From germline, CDR1 is MNHEY and CDR2 SVGEGT. CDR3 length equals 15 residues. The CDR3 DNA is TGTGCCAGCAGCCCCGCGGGACAGGGGTCCTACGAGCAGTACGTC. Translated, it gives CASSPAGQGSYEQYV.

A remark on this clonotype: Given a much more abundant clone one base away, this may be a read error. J is TRBJ1-1 and V is TRBV5-1; D is undetermined. The V gene's germline CDR1 is SGHRS and CDR2 YFSETQ. This CDR3 comprises 16 residues. CDR3 loop: CACSLLSRGGNTEAFF. CDR3 in DNA: TGCGCCTGCAGCTTGTTATCACGAGGAGGAAACACTGAAGCTTTCTTT. Full variable domain (outside the CDR3, taken from reference TRBV5-1 and TRBJ1-1): KAGVTQTPRYLIKTRGQQVTLSCSPISGHRSVSWYQQTPGQGLQFLFEYFSETQRNKGNFPGRFSGRQFSNSRSEMNVSTLELGDSALYLCACSLLSRGGNTEAFFGQGTRLTVV.

V gene TRBV6-2 or TRBV6-3 combines with J gene TRBJ2-7; maybe TRBD2 (6 bases). The CDR3 spans 14 residues. Trimming removed 5 bases at V and 1 base at J, with 12 bases between. The germline V gene encodes CDR1 MNHEY and CDR2 SVGEGT. The CDR3 here is CASSGRLGSYEQYV. The DNA for the CDR3 is TGTGCCAGCAGTGGGAGGTTAGGATCCTACGAGCAGTACGTC.

This clonotype has more than one count but fewer than ten. In DNA form, the CDR3 reads TGTGCCAGCAGTTTTCGAGCGGCCTCCTACAATGAGCAGTTCTTC. This codes for CASSFRAASYNEQFF. V and J are TRBV12-3 or TRBV12-4 and TRBJ2-1, with D tentatively TRBD2 (5 bases). This CDR3 spans 15 amino acids. V lost 3 bases and J 0 bases, leaving 9 bases between the germline ends.

This clonotype was seen ten or more times. J is TRBJ1-1 and V is TRBV27; 11 bases agree with TRBD1. With 5 bases clipped from V and 5 bases from J, the junction kept 7 bases outside the gene matches. Germline lookup yields CDR1 MNHEY and CDR2 SMNVEV (reference sequence). CDR3 length: 15 amino acids. The CDR3 here is CASSKGTGGFTEAFF. CDR3 DNA sequence: TGTGCCAGCAGTAAGGGGACAGGGGGGTTTACTGAAGCTTTCTTT.

This chain joins TRBV5-1 and TRBJ2-5, with a tentative D call TRBD1 (6 bases). Germline lookup yields CDR1 SGHRS and CDR2 YFSETQ. V was shortened by 1 base and J by 5 bases, with 21 bases between the two germline ends. This CDR3 spans 17 amino acids. As DNA, the CDR3 is TGCGCCAGCAGCTTGAACACAGGGTTAGGTGGTACGGAGACCCAGTACTTC. Amino acids: CASSLNTGLGGTETQYF.